The T cell receptor (beta chain) described here comes from a study of blood T cell repertoires in COVID-19. V dropped 3 bases and J dropped 4 bases, with 12 bases sitting between them. This CDR3 is 15 amino acids long. Germline CDR1 is SGHTA and CDR2 is FQGTGA. Measured with immunoSEQ multiplex PCR; TCRdb has only the in-frame clones, and not every one. This sample has fewer than 200,000 clones, with under 90% found just once. Participants, 18 to 89 years old, spanned approximately 26 US areas. Clinical histories supplied by participants themselves formed the basis of cohort assignment. Cohort 3 donors were reported recovered after two negative PCRs, clearance, or symptom resolution.

This chain joins TRBV7-3 and TRBJ2-2; possible D gene TRBD2, 6 bases. This sequence originates from a man aged 60-69 years who had recovered from COVID-19. Sequencing used PBMCs or T cells enriched from blood (not recorded which). The CDR3 spells CASSLGEAPTGELFF. In DNA form, the CDR3 reads TGTGCCAGCAGCTTGGGGGAGGCCCCCACCGGGGAGCTGTTTTTT.